The source of this T cell receptor (beta chain) is a study of vaccination and CD4 T cells after COVID-19. Study at large: The stimulating agents, overlapping spike peptides, came from SARS-CoV-2, HCoV-NL63, HCoV-OC43 and HCoV-229E.

Note on this clonotype: Its antigen remains unidentified.

Sequencing of the DNA from cultured CD4+ T cells was carried out with the Oncomine TCR Beta short-read assay. Using its own MiXCR run on the PCR reads, TCRdb lists one record per CDR3 protein. Here the sample spans 20,000 to 25,000 distinct CDR3 sequences, under 60% being singletons. Treatment denoted: approximately nine-day PBMC culture with coronavirus spike peptide pools or control peptides (ViraFEST assay). The culture of 2 million or so PBMCs per well included approximately 10 IU/ml IL-2 and around 11 ug/ml peptide pools. Sequencing was carried out using CD4+ T cells from blood, cultured in vitro. This TCR came from a human donor who had recovered from COVID-19.

The chain's CDR3 is CASSPMGTDTQYF. CDR3 nucleotides: TGTGCCAGCAGCCCCATGGGGACAGATACGCAGTATTTT. The genes are TRBV25-1 and TRBJ2-3; D remains ambiguous. The CDR3 runs 13 residues. Per germline, CDR1 MGHDK and CDR2 SYGVNS. V was trimmed by 6 bases and J by 3 bases, leaving 10 bases between them. Combining the CDR3 with reference TRBV25-1 and TRBJ2-3 gives the whole variable domain EADIYQTPRYLVIGTGKKITLECSQTMGHDKMYWYQQDPGMELHLIHYSYGVNSTEKGDLSSESTVSRIRTEHFPLTLESARPSHTSQYLCASSPMGTDTQYFGPGTRLTVL.